Listed here are 2 T cell receptor beta chains from one sample, sequenced in a study of T cells in lung cancer brain metastases (dated by TCRdb to the late 2010s). The method behind the library was the immunoSEQ multiplex PCR assay. TCRdb mirrors the immuneACCESS table, restricted to in-frame sequences. Some clones are absent from its copies; in checked studies, under half trace to an unresolved V gene, and the reason for the others is unknown. The sample table contains almost 5,500 clones; only one count was recorded for about 88% of them. The top ten constitute less than 5% of the sample. Sample: tumor tissue from the primary lung tumor. The cell subset or site label here, explained by the study, means: primary lung cancer lesion. The receptor source for this set is a man between 65 and 79 years old with non-small cell lung cancer.

This clone was seen just once. The rearrangement joins TRBV5-4 to TRBJ1-1, with TRBD1 as a possible D gene (5 bases). This CDR3 region has 11 residues. Deletions cut 0 bases from V and 8 bases from J, with 5 bases between. Germline lookup yields CDR1 SGHNT and CDR2 YYREEE (reference sequence). The chain's CDR3 is CASSLGGEAFF. Here the CDR3 DNA reads TGTGCCAGCAGCTTGGGGGGCGAAGCTTTCTTT.

This clone was seen once. The rearrangement links TRBV2 to TRBJ2-1, with 14 bases identical to TRBD2. CDR3 length: 15 amino acids. J lost 9 bases, V lost 9 bases, and 10 bases had no gene match. CDR1 is SNHLY and CDR2 is FYNNEI in the germline V gene. The CDR3 nucleotides are TGTGCCAGTAGACCGGGACTAGCGGGAGTAATTGAGCAGTTCTTC. This codes for CASRPGLAGVIEQFF.